This T cell receptor beta chain derives from a study of beta chain features in type 1 diabetes. This clone was observed a handful of times. Antigen unknown. Findings and limits, study-wide: Among all four CD4+ subsets, Type 1 diabetes patients had TCRB CDR3s that were moderately but significantly shorter.

Reverse transcription of all isolated RNA meant that expressed TCRB transcripts were sequenced. Data came from immunoSEQ multiplex PCR; TCRdb stores just in-frame clones and leaves some out. Here the sample spans 300,000 to 350,000 clones, about 14% being singletons. CDR1 is SQVTM, CDR2 ANQGSEA, per germline. The CDR3 consists of 12 residues. The J segment lost 12 bases and the V segment lost 7 bases, leaving 11 bases of the junction unmatched. The chain employs TRBV29-1 and TRBJ2-1; TRBD1 matches at 8 bases. This TCR was sampled from a woman younger than 30 with type 1 diabetes. Sequences were obtained from naive CD4+ T cells from blood. The CDR3: CSARTGRGMQFF. The CDR3 DNA sequence: TGCAGCGCTAGGACAGGGCGAGGGATGCAGTTCTTC.